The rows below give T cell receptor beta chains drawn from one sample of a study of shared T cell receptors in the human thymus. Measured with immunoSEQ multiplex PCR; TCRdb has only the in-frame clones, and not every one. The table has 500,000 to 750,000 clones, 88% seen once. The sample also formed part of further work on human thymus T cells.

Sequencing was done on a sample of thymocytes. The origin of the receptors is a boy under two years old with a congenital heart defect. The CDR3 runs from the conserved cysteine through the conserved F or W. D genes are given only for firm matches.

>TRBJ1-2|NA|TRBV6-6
CASRAAGANYGYTF
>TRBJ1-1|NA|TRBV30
CAWSVGGPMNTEAFF
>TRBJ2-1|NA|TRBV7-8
CASSFRNITEGIDEQFF
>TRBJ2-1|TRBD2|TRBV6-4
CASSPTSGKNEQFF
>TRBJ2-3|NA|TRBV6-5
CASSQIGGDTQYF
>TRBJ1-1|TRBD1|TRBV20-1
CRPQGSTEAFF
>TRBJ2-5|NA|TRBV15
CATSRDLREKPGWETQYF
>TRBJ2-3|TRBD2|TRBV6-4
CASRDVREGTDTQYF
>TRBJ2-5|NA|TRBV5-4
CASSGGGEPETQYF
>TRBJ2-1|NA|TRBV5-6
CASSSLAKRYNEQFF
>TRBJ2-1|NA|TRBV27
CASSPKTSLPKAGQFF
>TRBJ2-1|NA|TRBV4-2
CASSLQGHPGNEQFF
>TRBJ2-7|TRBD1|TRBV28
CASRHTGGCEQYF
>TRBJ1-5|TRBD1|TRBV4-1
CASSQDLGQGYNQPQHF
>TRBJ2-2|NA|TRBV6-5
CASSSQPGHPVGELFF
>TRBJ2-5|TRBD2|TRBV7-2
CASSLSGGRTETQYF
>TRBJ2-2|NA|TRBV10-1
CANSVGGSIPSGELFF
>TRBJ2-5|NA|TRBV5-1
CASSLATRETQYF
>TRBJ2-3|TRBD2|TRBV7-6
CASSPPGEREVPWTDTQYF
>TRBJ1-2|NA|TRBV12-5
CASGLVSRIGAGDNYGYTF
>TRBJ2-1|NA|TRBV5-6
CASSLTNPVNNEQFF
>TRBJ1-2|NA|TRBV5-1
CASSLTSLRGDGYTF
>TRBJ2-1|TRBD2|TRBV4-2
CASSLPGIAGGTYNEQFF
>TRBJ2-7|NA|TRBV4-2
CASSFVTEINSYEQYF
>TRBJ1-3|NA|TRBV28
CASSLGAHSGNTIYF
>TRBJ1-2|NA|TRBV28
CASRPPGVPYGYTF
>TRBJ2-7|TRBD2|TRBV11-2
CASSRRGTSGTYEQYF
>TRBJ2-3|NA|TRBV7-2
CASSPHKAVLDTQYF
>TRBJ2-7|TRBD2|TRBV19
CASSIDGLAGGPLEQYF
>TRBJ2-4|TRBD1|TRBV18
CASSPPGTDKNIQYF
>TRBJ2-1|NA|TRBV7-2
CASSFPGDEQFF
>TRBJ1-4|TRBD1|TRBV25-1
CATPFEGGNNPLNEKLFF
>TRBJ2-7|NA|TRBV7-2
CASSFPSHEQYF
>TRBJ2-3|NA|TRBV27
CASSSPDTQYF
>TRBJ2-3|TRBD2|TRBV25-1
CASSERTSGSTDTQYF
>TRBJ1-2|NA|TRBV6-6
CAATGGGEGYTF
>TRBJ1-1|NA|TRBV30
CACKTGTTRAFF
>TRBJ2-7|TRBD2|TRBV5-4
CASSLAPGLPSYEQYF
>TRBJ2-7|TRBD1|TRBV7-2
CASSSTGQGDEQYF
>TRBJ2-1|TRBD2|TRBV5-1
CASSLGPSGSYEQFF
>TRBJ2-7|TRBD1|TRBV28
CASSDDRDRHSDEQYF
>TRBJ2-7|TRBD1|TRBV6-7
CAKRGGTPGQGINEQYF
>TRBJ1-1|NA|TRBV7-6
CASSLVAGKVTEAFF
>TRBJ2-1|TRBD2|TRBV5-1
CASSLAGRNEQFF
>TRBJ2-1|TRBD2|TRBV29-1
CSVVAGGSYNEQFF
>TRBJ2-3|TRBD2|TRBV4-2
CASSQVPGGDTQYF
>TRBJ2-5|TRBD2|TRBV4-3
CASSQDGGIAGGGETQYF
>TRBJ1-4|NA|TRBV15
CATSSGAGRGSRLNEKLFF
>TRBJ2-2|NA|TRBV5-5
CASTHTEITGELFF
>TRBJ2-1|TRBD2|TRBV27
CASKAGLGEGQFF
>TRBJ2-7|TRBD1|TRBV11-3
CASSLDPPPGQGSYEQYF
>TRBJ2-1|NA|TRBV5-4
CASSFRQVYNEQFF
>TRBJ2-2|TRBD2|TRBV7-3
CASSPGLGKAGELFF
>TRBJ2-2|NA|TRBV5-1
CACRGSGNTGELFF
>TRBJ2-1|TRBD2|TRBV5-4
CASSLGSWPSGRHKEQFF
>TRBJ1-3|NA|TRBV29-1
CSVRGSPTPGNTIYF
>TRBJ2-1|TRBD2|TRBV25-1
CATSSETSGSHNEQFF